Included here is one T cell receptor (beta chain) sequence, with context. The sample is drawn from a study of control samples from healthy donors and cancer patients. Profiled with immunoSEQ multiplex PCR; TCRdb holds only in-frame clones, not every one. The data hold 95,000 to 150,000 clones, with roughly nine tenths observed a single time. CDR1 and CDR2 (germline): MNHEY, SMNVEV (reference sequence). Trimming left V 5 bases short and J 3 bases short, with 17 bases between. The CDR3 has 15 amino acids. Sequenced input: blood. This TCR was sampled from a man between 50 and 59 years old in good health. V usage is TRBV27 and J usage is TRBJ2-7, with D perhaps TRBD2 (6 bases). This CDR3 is CASSPGDGGFYEQYF. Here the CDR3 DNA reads TGTGCCAGCAGTCCGGGGGACGGTGGGTTCTACGAGCAGTACTTC.